This T cell receptor (beta chain) appears in the sequencing data of a study of control samples from healthy donors and cancer patients. Only in-frame clones appear in the TCRdb table, and some are missing; sequencing was by immunoSEQ multiplex PCR. The table has about 220,000 clones, 85% to 95% seen once. The sequenced sample was blood. This TCR derives from a man in his fifties in good health.

The CDR3 region is CASSVAPEGEKLFF. DNA of the CDR3: TGTGCCAGCAGTGTGGCCCCGGAGGGTGAAAAACTGTTTTTT. The V and J genes are TRBV28 and TRBJ1-4; D unclear. V lost 5 bases, J lost 7 bases, and 14 bases lay in between. The CDR3 contains 14 residues. Germline CDR1 is MDHEN and CDR2 is SYDVKM.